This T cell receptor beta chain was profiled in a study of chemoradiotherapy in HPV16-positive cancers. Here immunoSEQ multiplex PCR was the method, and the copy in TCRdb shows in-frame clones only, minus some. This table has about 870 clones, approximately 90% appearing once. V trimming: 4 bases; J trimming: 2 bases; junction bases outside the gene matches: 4. Germline assignment: CDR1 SGHRS and CDR2 YFSETQ. The CDR3 spans 15 residues. The sample in question was tumor tissue, obtained from a patient who underwent chemoradiotherapy. The receptor's source is a human donor with HPV-associated anogenital cancer. This sequence joins TRBV5-1 and TRBJ2-5, with TRBD1 identical over 11 bases. The CDR3 region has the DNA TGCGCCAGCAGCCTGGGACAGGGGGTTCAAGAGACCCAGTACTTC. Its protein is CASSLGQGVQETQYF.